The 25 T cell receptor beta chains below all came from one sample that was sequenced in a study of Ad26.COV2.S vaccination and SARS-CoV-2 variants. TCRdb's table, derived via immunoSEQ multiplex PCR, lists solely in-frame clones and lacks some. The sample lists over 200,000 clones; over 75% were seen once. Treatment denoted: 15 to 20 received Ad26.COV2.S at low or high dose, single or two shots; 5 received placebo; per-sample allocation not given. Sampling occurred on day 63 after the first vaccine or placebo injection. Sequenced material: peripheral blood, taken in a trial of Ad26.COV2.S vaccine versus placebo. These receptors all come from a person between 18 and 59 years old who received the Ad26.COV2.S COVID-19 vaccine or a placebo.

V and J are TRBV7-9 and TRBJ2-3, with 10 bases aligning to TRBD2. Germline CDR1 and CDR2: SEHNR and FQNEAQ (reference sequence). CDR3 length: 15 amino acids. With 4 bases clipped from V and 6 bases from J, the junction kept 7 bases outside the gene matches. The CDR3, as DNA: TGTGCCAGCAGCTGGACTAGCGGTGCAACGGATACGCAGTATTTT. Translated: CASSWTSGATDTQYF.

The CDR3 nucleotides read TGCGCCAGCAGCCTAATGGCTAGGGGTCGGACTGAAGCTTTCTTT. Encoded protein: CASSLMARGRTEAFF. The chain has TRBV4-3 and TRBJ1-1, with a tentative D call TRBD1 (5 bases). V was shortened by 4 bases and J by 5 bases, with 17 bases between the two germline ends. Germline V gene data show CDR1 as LGHNA and CDR2 as YSLEER. The CDR3 is 15 residues long.

In DNA, the CDR3 is TGTGCCAGCAGCCAAGATAGGGGGGGCTCCTACAATGAGCAGTTCTTC. As protein: CASSQDRGGSYNEQFF. This chain joins TRBV4-2 and TRBJ2-1, with TRBD2 as a possible D gene (7 bases). CDR1 LGHNA and CDR2 YNFKEQ come from the germline V gene. The CDR3 runs 16 residues. V was pared by 0 bases and J by 0 bases, with 9 bases between.

The chain joins TRBV28 to TRBJ1-6; 10 bases agree with TRBD1. Germline values: CDR1 MDHEN, CDR2 SYDVKM. CDR3 length: 11 amino acids. Trimming removed 5 bases from V and 19 bases from J; junction bases left unmatched: 5. CDR3: CASSPGQGFHF. DNA of the CDR3: TGTGCCAGCAGTCCGGGACAGGGGTTTCACTTT. The full variable domain, with the rest looked up from reference TRBV28 and TRBJ1-6, is DVKVTQSSRYLVKRTGEKVFLECVQDMDHENMFWYRQDPGLGLRLIYFSYDVKMKEKGDIPEGYSVSREKKERFSLILESASTNQTSMYLCASSPGQGFHFGNGTRLTVT.

The chain couples TRBV24-1 to TRBJ2-5, with D perhaps assigned TRBD1 or TRBD2 (6 bases each). V lost 2 bases to trimming and J lost 5 bases, with 8 bases between them. There are 13 residues in the CDR3. From germline, CDR1 is KGHDR and CDR2 SFDVKD. This CDR3 reads CATSDSGGETQYF. The CDR3 DNA is TGTGCCACCAGTGATTCCGGGGGCGAGACCCAGTACTTC.

This sequence joins TRBV28 and TRBJ1-4; possible D gene TRBD1, 6 bases. V lost 6 bases and J 3 bases, leaving 17 bases between the germline ends. The CDR3 sequence is 16 residues long. Germline CDR1 and CDR2: MDHEN and SYDVKM. Written as DNA, the CDR3 is TGTGCCAGCAGAAACAGGGTTAAAGGAGCTAATGAAAAACTGTTTTTT. Its protein product is CASRNRVKGANEKLFF. The full variable domain, rest sourced from reference TRBV28 and TRBJ1-4, is DVKVTQSSRYLVKRTGEKVFLECVQDMDHENMFWYRQDPGLGLRLIYFSYDVKMKEKGDIPEGYSVSREKKERFSLILESASTNQTSMYLCASRNRVKGANEKLFFGSGTQLSVL.

The chain uses TRBV28 and TRBJ2-7; tentatively, D is TRBD1 or TRBD2 (5 bases each). CDR1 and CDR2 from the germline V gene are MDHEN and SYDVKM. CDR3 length: 15 residues. Deletions cut 5 bases from V and 5 bases from J, with 19 bases between. Written as DNA, the CDR3 is TGTGCCAGCAGTATTCAGGGACCTCTGGGTGACGAGCAGTACTTC. Protein sequence: CASSIQGPLGDEQYF.

V gene TRBV27 combines with J gene TRBJ1-4; 7 bases align to TRBD1. The germline CDR1 and CDR2 sequences are MNHEY and SMNVEV (reference sequence). V shed 1 base and J 8 bases; nucleotides not matched to a gene: 7. This CDR3 region has 15 residues. CDR3 residues: CASSLFTGVREKLFF. In DNA, the CDR3 is TGTGCCAGCAGTTTATTTACAGGGGTTCGGGAAAAACTGTTTTTT.

The rearrangement joins TRBV3-1 (or the pseudogene TRBV3-2) to TRBJ1-5; 8 bases agree with TRBD1. The trim removed 1 base at V and 2 bases at J, leaving 1 base unmatched. This CDR3 is 15 amino acids long. The germline V gene encodes CDR1 LGHDT and CDR2 YNNKEL (reference sequence). This CDR3 reads CASSQAGGGNQPQHF. In DNA, the CDR3 is TGTGCCAGCAGCCAAGCAGGGGGCGGCAATCAGCCCCAGCATTTT.

This chain links TRBV5-1 with TRBJ2-7; 7 positions match TRBD1. Germline V CDR1 and CDR2: SGHRS, YFSETQ. This CDR3 spans 12 amino acids. V trimming: 3 bases; J trimming: 4 bases; junction bases outside the gene matches: 1. The CDR3 DNA is TGCGCCAGCAGCTCGGGACAGTACGAGCAGTACTTC. It codes for CASSSGQYEQYF.

This chain connects TRBV10-3 to TRBJ1-5; D possibly corresponds to TRBD1 (6 bases). The V gene lost 7 bases and the J gene lost 2 bases, with 9 bases spanning the gap. Per germline, CDR1 ENHRY and CDR2 SYGVKD. CDR3 length: 13 residues. Here the CDR3 reads CAIKGDGNQPQHF. The CDR3 coding sequence is TGTGCCATCAAGGGGGATGGCAATCAGCCCCAGCATTTT.

The chain has TRBV27 and TRBJ2-3; D possibly corresponds to TRBD2 (5 bases). The CDR3 spans 16 residues. Germline CDR1 MNHEY, CDR2 SMNVEV (reference sequence). V lost 6 bases to trimming and J lost 2 bases, with 18 bases between them. Here the CDR3 DNA reads TGTGCCAGCAGCCCAACGCCGGGGATTTCCACAGATACGCAGTATTTT. Translated: CASSPTPGISTDTQYF.

CDR3 sequence reads: CASSPPAGMETQYF. The CDR3 region has the DNA TGTGCCAGCTCACCACCGGCAGGGATGGAGACCCAGTACTTC. V usage is TRBV18 and J usage is TRBJ2-5; D is possibly TRBD1 (5 bases). Trimming shortened V by 0 bases and J by 5 bases, and 10 bases separated the two germline ends. Per germline, CDR1 KGHSH and CDR2 LQKENI. The CDR3 has 14 amino acids. Combining the CDR3 with reference TRBV18 and TRBJ2-5 gives the whole variable domain NAGVMQNPRHLVRRRGQEARLRCSPMKGHSHVYWYRQLPEEGLKFMVYLQKENIIDESGMPKERFSAEFPKEGPSILRIQQVVRGDSAAYFCASSPPAGMETQYFGPGTRLLVL.

This chain joins TRBV27 and TRBJ1-1; D gene unclear. The CDR3 covers 14 residues. V gave up 3 bases and J gave up 11 bases, with 19 bases separating them. CDR1 is MNHEY and CDR2 is SMNVEV in the germline V gene (reference sequence). CDR3 in DNA: TGTGCCAGCAGTTTGGGTGCCGTCGGACCTGTCGCTTTCTTT. Translating it yields CASSLGAVGPVAFF.

The chain recombines TRBV27 with TRBJ2-7, with TRBD2 identical over 7 bases. The J segment lost 5 bases and the V segment lost 7 bases, leaving 14 bases of the junction unmatched. The CDR3 has 15 residues. Germline CDR1 is MNHEY and CDR2 is SMNVEV (reference sequence). The CDR3 sequence is CASTRLAGIGDEQYF. The CDR3 DNA reads TGTGCCAGCACGCGACTAGCTGGGATCGGGGACGAGCAGTACTTC.

The chain has TRBV7-2 and TRBJ2-7; 10 positions match TRBD1. The CDR3 sequence is 16 residues long. V was clipped by 3 bases and J by 4 bases; unmatched bases: 9. Germline V CDR1 and CDR2: SGHTA, FQGNSA. This chain's CDR3 is CASSFDRGPRGYEQYF. The CDR3 bases are TGTGCCAGCAGCTTCGACAGGGGGCCCAGGGGATACGAGCAGTACTTC.

This sequence joins TRBV24-1 and TRBJ2-1, with D hard to call. Germline CDR1 reads KGHDR; CDR2 reads SFDVKD. Trimming pared 5 bases from V and 5 bases from J, leaving 9 bases between. The CDR3 extends over 13 amino acids. Written as DNA, the CDR3 is TGTGCCACCAGTGTTACTGCTCACAATGAGCAGTTCTTC. Protein sequence: CATSVTAHNEQFF.

The rearrangement joins TRBV7-2 to TRBJ2-1; no reliable D call. Germline CDR1 and CDR2: SGHTA and FQGNSA. The CDR3 totals 16 residues. The germline V and J ends were trimmed by 5 bases and 2 bases, with 16 bases remaining between them. The CDR3 DNA follows: TGTGCCAGCAGCCAACGGGTGACTCCGCCCTACAATGAGCAGTTCTTC. Encoded protein: CASSQRVTPPYNEQFF.

The rearrangement uses TRBV28 and TRBJ1-6; no reliable D call. The length of the CDR3 is 11 residues. Germline CDR1 is MDHEN and CDR2 is SYDVKM. The V end was cut by 5 bases, the J end by 5 bases, with 1 base between. The CDR3 region has the DNA TGTGCCAGCAGTCATAATTCACCCCTCCACTTT. It specifies CASSHNSPLHF.

V usage is TRBV11-2 and J usage is TRBJ2-2; a possible D gene is TRBD2 (5 bases). The germline V and J ends were trimmed by 1 base and 4 bases, with 22 bases remaining between them. The CDR3 runs to 19 residues. Germline CDR1 reads SGHAT; CDR2 reads FQNNGV. The CDR3 DNA follows: TGTGCCAGCAGCTTAGTGGAATTGCGTGAACTAGGCAGCACCGGGGAGCTGTTTTTT. This gives the protein CASSLVELRELGSTGELFF.

J is TRBJ1-5 and V is TRBV24-1; TRBD1 matches at 10 bases. Germline V gene sequence: CDR1 KGHDR, CDR2 SFDVKD. The V and J ends lost 3 bases and 2 bases, in that order; junction bases with no gene match: 9. The CDR3 is made up of 18 amino acids. The CDR3 sequence: CATSDPGQGVVGNQPQHF. The CDR3 DNA reads TGTGCCACCAGTGATCCCGGACAGGGGGTCGTGGGCAATCAGCCCCAGCATTTT.

This clone occurred once. The chain combines TRBV6-6 with TRBJ1-2; D is undetermined. CDR1 MNHNY and CDR2 SVGAGI come from the germline V gene (reference sequence). The V end was cut by 2 bases, the J end by 7 bases, with 11 bases between. The CDR3 runs to 13 residues. CDR3 nucleotide sequence: TGTGCCAGCAGTTACAAGGGTATGAGTGGCTACACCTTC. Protein sequence: CASSYKGMSGYTF.

The chain links TRBV19 to TRBJ2-2, with D perhaps TRBD2 (6 bases). V was trimmed by 6 bases and J by 6 bases, leaving 17 bases between them. In germline, CDR1 is LNHDA, CDR2 SQIVND (reference sequence). This CDR3 is 15 amino acids long. CDR3 region: CASRNVGGQAGELFF. In DNA, the CDR3 is TGTGCCAGTAGAAATGTGGGGGGTCAGGCCGGGGAGCTGTTTTTT.

This clone was recorded once. The CDR3 sequence: CASTYGTGDEQFF. CDR3 nucleotide sequence: TGTGCCAGCACCTACGGGACAGGGGACGAGCAGTTCTTC. The chain combines TRBV7-2 with TRBJ2-1; TRBD1 agrees at 10 bases. J lost 10 bases, V lost 7 bases, and 7 bases had no gene match. The germline V gene has CDR1 SGHTA and CDR2 FQGNSA. The CDR3 loop spans 13 amino acids.

Only a few counts were recorded for this clone. V and J are TRBV20-1 and TRBJ2-5; D call uncertain. This CDR3 has 14 amino acids. Germline CDR1 is DFQATT and CDR2 is SNEGSKA (reference sequence). V was shortened by 3 bases and J by 2 bases, with 13 bases between the two germline ends. As DNA, the CDR3 is TGCAGTGCTAGTACCGGGTCCAGGCAAGAGACCCAGTACTTC. It codes for CSASTGSRQETQYF.